This TCR beta chain was captured by sequencing in a study of cytotoxic CD8 clonotypes in ibrutinib-treated CLL. For the study at large: There were, on average, approximately 250,000 productive templates and tens of thousands of productive rearrangements per sample. Overall study results and limits: An increase in clonality occurred at ibrutinib response, followed by a return toward baseline at progression. Baseline-level clonality went beyond age-matched healthy donors and moved in step with circulating CD8+ T-cell counts.

T cells were sequenced at a targeted depth of 1 in 200,000 to 1 in 1 million. TCRdb keeps only in-frame clones here, not all; method: immunoSEQ multiplex PCR. Of about 160,000 clones in the sample, approximately 80% were seen once. In the case of this clone: Its matching antigen is unknown.

This TCR was recovered from a human donor with chronic lymphocytic leukemia. The sample here was PBMCs, taken after 24 months of ibrutinib treatment.

CDR3 residues: CASSFGASYEQYF. In nucleotides, the CDR3 is TGTGCCAGCAGTTTTGGGGCCTCCTACGAGCAGTACTTC. The chain employs TRBV28 and TRBJ2-7; weak D call: TRBD1 (5 bases). This CDR3 has 13 residues. CDR1 is MDHEN, CDR2 SYDVKM, per germline. V was clipped by 3 bases and J by 0 bases, with 6 bases between them.